This T cell receptor beta chain was profiled in a study of blood T cell repertoires in COVID-19. Across the whole study: Acute and convalescent COVID-19 samples came from the United States, Italy and Spain. Sources were T cells, B-cell-depleted T cells, or PBMCs; the material itself was cDNA or gDNA.

Per the original methods: The assay estimated nucleated cells by amplifying reference gene primers. The protocol was immunoSEQ multiplex PCR, while the TCRdb copy is restricted to in-frame clones and leaves out a portion. The V and J calls and clone size are taken from that table; D and trimming were inferred from the DNA. The table shows about 190,000 clones, with more than 70% occurring only once. CDR3 length equals 14 residues. Germline lookup yields CDR1 SGHVS and CDR2 FNYEAQ. Trimming at V came to 4 bases and at J to 1 base, leaving 2 bases not matched to a gene. This TCR was recovered from a woman aged 25 to 39 with acute or convalescent COVID-19. The specimen sequenced was peripheral blood. The rearrangement uses TRBV7-6 and TRBJ1-1; TRBD1 matches at 8 bases. As DNA, the CDR3 is TGTGCCAGCAGCTCCGGGACAGGGAACACTGAAGCTTTCTTT. Residues: CASSSGTGNTEAFF.